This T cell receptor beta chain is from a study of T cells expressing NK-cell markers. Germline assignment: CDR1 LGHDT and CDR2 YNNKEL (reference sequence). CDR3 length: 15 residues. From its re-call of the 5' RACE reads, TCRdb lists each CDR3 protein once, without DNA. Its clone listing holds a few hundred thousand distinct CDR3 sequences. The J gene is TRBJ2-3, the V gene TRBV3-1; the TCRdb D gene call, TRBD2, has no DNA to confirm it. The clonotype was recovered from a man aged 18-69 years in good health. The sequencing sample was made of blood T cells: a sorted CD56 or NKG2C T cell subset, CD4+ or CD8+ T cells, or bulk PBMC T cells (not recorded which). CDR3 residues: CASSQTSRVVDTQYF.